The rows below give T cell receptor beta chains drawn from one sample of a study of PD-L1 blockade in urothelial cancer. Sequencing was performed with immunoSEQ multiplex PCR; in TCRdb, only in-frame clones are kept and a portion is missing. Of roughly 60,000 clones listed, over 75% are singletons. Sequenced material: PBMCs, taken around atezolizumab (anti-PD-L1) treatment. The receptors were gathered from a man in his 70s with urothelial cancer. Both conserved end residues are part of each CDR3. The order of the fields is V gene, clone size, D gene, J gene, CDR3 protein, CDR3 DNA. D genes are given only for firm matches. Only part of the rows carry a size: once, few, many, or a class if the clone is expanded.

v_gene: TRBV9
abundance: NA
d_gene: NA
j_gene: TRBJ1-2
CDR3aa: CASSPRGSYGYTF
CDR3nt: TGTGCCAGCAGCCCCCGCGGCAGCTATGGCTACACCTTC

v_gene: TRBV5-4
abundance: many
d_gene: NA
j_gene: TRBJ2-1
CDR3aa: CASSLDQRVNEQFF
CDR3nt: TGTGCCAGCAGCTTGGACCAACGGGTCAATGAGCAGTTCTTC

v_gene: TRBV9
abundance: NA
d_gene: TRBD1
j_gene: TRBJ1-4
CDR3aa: CASSSGQSNEKLFF
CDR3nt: TGTGCCAGCAGCTCGGGACAGTCGAATGAAAAACTGTTTTTT

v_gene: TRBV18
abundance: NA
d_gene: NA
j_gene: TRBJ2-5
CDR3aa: CASSPRTGGRETQYF
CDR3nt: TGTGCCAGCTCACCGAGAACGGGGGGCCGGGAGACCCAGTACTTC

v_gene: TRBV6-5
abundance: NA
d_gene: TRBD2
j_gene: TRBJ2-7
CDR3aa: CASSYTATSPYEQYF
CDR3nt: TGTGCCAGCAGTTACACAGCGACTAGCCCTTACGAGCAGTACTTC

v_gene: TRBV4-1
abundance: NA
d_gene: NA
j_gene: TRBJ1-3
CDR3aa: CASSQDSSTRNTIYF
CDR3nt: TGCGCCAGCAGCCAAGATAGCTCAACTAGAAACACCATATATTTT

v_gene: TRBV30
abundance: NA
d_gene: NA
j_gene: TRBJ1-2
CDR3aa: CAWSAQGQYGYTF
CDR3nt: TGTGCCTGGAGCGCCCAGGGTCAATATGGCTACACCTTC

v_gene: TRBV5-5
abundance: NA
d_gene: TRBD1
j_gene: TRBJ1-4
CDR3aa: CASSLGQINEKLFF
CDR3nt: TGTGCCAGCAGCCTGGGACAGATAAATGAAAAACTGTTTTTT

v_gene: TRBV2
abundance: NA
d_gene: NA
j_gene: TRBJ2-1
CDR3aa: CASSEVRLDNEQFF
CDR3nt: TGTGCCAGCAGTGAGGTCCGACTAGACAATGAGCAGTTCTTC

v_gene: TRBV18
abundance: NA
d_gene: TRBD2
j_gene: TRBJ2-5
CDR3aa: CASSRTSGFGETQYF
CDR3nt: TGTGCCAGCTCACGGACTAGCGGGTTTGGGGAGACCCAGTACTTC

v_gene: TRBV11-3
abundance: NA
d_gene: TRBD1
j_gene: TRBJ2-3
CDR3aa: CASSLVSPRQGSTDTQYF
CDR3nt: TGTGCCAGCAGCTTAGTATCCCCGCGACAGGGAAGCACAGATACGCAGTATTTT

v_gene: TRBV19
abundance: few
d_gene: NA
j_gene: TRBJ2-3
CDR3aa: CASSFHRDSTDTQYF
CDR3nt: TGTGCCAGTAGTTTCCACAGGGATAGCACAGATACGCAGTATTTT

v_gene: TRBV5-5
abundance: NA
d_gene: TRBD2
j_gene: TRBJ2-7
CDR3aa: CASSPGLAGGVRPWQYF
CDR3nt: TGTGCCAGCAGCCCGGGACTAGCGGGCGGTGTTCGTCCGTGGCAGTACTTC

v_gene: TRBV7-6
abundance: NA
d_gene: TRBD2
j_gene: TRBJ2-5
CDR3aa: CASSFRLAGYDWETQYF
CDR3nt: TGTGCCAGCAGCTTCCGACTAGCGGGATACGATTGGGAGACCCAGTACTTC

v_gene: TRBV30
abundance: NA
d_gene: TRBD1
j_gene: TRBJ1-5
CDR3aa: CAWRSDRGSNQPQHF
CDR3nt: TGTGCCTGGAGATCTGACAGGGGAAGCAATCAGCCCCAGCATTTT

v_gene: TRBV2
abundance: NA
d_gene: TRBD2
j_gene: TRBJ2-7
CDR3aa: CASSDRASGAYEQYF
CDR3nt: TGTGCCAGCAGTGACAGGGCTAGCGGGGCCTACGAGCAGTACTTC

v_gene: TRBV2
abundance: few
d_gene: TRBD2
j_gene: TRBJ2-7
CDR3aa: CASSSGSLSYEQYF
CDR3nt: TGTGCCAGTAGTAGCGGGAGTTTATCCTACGAGCAGTACTTC

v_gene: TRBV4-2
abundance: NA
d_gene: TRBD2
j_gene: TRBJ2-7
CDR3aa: CASSQEILAGTYEQYF
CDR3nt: TGTGCCAGCAGCCAAGAGATCCTAGCGGGTACCTACGAGCAGTACTTC

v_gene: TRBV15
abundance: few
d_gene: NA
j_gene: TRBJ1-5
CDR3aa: CATSIGGSNQPQHF
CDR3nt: TGTGCCACCAGCATCGGCGGTAGCAATCAGCCCCAGCATTTT

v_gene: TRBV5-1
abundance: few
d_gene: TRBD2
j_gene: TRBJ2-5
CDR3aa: CASSWGGNQETQYF
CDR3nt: TGCGCCAGCAGCTGGGGGGGGAACCAAGAGACCCAGTACTTC

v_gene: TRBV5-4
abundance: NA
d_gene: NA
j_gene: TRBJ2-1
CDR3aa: CASSTDSNEQFF
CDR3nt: TGTGCCAGCAGCACGGACAGCAATGAGCAGTTCTTC

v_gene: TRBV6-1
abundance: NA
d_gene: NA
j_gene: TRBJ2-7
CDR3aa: CASSEWGETYEQYF
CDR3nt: TGTGCCAGCAGTGAATGGGGCGAAACCTACGAGCAGTACTTC

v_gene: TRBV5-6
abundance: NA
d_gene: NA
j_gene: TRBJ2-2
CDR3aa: CASTRFGNAGELFF
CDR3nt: TGTGCCAGCACCCGCTTCGGGAACGCCGGGGAGCTGTTTTTT

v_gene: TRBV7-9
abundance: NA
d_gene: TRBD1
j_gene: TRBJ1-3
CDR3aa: CASSPQGASGNTIYF
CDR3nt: TGTGCCAGCAGCCCCCAGGGGGCCTCTGGAAACACCATATATTTT

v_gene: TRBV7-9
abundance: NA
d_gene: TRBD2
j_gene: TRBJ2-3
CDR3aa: CASSFPSGWGGDTQYF
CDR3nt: TGTGCCAGCAGCTTCCCTAGCGGTTGGGGCGGGGATACGCAGTATTTT

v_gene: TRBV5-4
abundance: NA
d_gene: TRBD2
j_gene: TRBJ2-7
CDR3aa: CASSLGSGEGEQYF
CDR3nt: TGTGCCAGCAGCTTGGGTAGCGGGGAAGGCGAGCAGTACTTC

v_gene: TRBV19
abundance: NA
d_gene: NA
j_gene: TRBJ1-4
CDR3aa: CASSSQATNEKLFF
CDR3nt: TGTGCCAGTAGTTCACAGGCAACTAATGAAAAACTGTTTTTT

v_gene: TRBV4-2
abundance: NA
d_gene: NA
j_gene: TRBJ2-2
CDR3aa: CASSHLRPANTGELFF
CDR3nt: TGTGCCAGCAGCCATTTGCGGCCAGCGAACACCGGGGAGCTGTTTTTT

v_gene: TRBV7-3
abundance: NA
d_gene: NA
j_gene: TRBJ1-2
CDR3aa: CASSLKPDYGYTF
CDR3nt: TGTGCCAGCAGCTTAAAACCAGACTATGGCTACACCTTC

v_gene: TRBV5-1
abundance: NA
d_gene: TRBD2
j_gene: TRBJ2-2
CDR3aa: CASSLVAGANTGELFF
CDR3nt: TGCGCCAGCAGCTTGGTAGCGGGAGCGAACACCGGGGAGCTGTTTTTT

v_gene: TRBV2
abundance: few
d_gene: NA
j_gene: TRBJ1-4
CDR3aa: CASTPLAGKLFF
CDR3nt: TGTGCCAGCACCCCCCTAGCAGGAAAACTGTTTTTT

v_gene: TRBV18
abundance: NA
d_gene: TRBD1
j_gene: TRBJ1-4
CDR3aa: CASSLGRDRSNEKLFF
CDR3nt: TGTGCCAGCTCACTTGGGAGGGACAGGTCGAATGAAAAACTGTTTTTT

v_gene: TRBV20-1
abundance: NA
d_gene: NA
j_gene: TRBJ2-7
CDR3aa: CSAREGGEQYF
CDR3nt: TGCAGTGCTAGAGAGGGGGGCGAGCAGTACTTC

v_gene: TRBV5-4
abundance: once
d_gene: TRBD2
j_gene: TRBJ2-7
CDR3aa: CASSDPTSGRAGSREQYF
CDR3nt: TGTGCCAGCAGCGACCCGACTAGCGGGAGGGCCGGGTCTCGCGAGCAGTACTTC

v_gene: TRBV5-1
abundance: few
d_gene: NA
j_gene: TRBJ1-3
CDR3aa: CASSLAGSSGNTIYF
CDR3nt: TGCGCCAGCAGCTTAGCGGGGAGCTCTGGAAACACCATATATTTT

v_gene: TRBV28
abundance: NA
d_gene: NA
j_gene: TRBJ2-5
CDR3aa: CASSFSWPGETQYF
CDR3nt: TGTGCCAGCAGCTTTTCGTGGCCGGGGGAGACCCAGTACTTC

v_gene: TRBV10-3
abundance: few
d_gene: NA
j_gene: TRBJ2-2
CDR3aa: CAISDPGAGTGELFF
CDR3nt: TGTGCCATCAGTGACCCAGGGGCAGGCACCGGGGAGCTGTTTTTT

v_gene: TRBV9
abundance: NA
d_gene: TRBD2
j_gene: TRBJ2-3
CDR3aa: CASSVLAGGHGDTQYF
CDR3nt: TGTGCCAGCAGCGTGCTAGCGGGAGGACATGGAGATACGCAGTATTTT

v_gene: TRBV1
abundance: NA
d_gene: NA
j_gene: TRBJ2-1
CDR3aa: CTSRAPGLAFNEQFF
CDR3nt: TGCACCAGCAGGGCTCCGGGACTAGCCTTCAATGAGCAGTTCTTC

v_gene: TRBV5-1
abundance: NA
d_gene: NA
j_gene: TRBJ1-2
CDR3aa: CASSILGQAYGYTF
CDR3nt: TGCGCCAGCAGCATCCTCGGACAAGCCTATGGCTACACCTTC

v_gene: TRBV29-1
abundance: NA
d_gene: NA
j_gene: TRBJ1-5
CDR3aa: CSVAKGSNQPQHF
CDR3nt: TGCAGCGTTGCGAAGGGGAGCAATCAGCCCCAGCATTTT

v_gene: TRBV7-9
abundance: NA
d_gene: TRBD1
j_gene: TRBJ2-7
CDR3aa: CASSYRGYEQYF
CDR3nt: TGTGCCAGCAGTTACAGGGGCTACGAGCAGTACTTC

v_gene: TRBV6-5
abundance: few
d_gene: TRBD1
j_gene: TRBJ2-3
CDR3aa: CATSGTATDTQYF
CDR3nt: TGTGCCACCTCCGGGACAGCCACAGATACGCAGTATTTT

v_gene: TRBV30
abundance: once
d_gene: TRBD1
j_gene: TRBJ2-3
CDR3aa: CAWGQGYTDTQYF
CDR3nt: TGTGCCTGGGGACAGGGGTACACAGATACGCAGTATTTT

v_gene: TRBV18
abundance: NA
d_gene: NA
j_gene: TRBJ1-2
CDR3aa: CASSPSGGYTF
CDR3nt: TGTGCCAGCTCACCATCGGGGGGCTACACCTTC

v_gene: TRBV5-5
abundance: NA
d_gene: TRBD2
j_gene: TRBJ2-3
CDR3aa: CASSFLFGREESDTQYF
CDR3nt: TGTGCCAGCAGCTTTTTATTCGGGCGGGAGGAATCAGATACGCAGTATTTT

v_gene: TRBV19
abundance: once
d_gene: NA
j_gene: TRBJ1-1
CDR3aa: CASSLIQGRNTEAFF
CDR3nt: TGTGCCAGTAGTCTTATACAGGGACGAAACACTGAAGCTTTCTTT

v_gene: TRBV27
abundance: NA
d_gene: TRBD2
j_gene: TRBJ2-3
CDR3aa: CASSIRVAGSTDTQYF
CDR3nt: TGTGCCAGCAGTATCCGGGTAGCGGGGAGCACAGATACGCAGTATTTT

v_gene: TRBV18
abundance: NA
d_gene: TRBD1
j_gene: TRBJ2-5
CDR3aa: CASSPPREAGGQKTTQETQYF
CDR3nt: TGTGCCAGCTCACCCCCCCGTGAGGCAGGGGGCCAAAAAACTACTCAAGAGACCCAGTACTTC

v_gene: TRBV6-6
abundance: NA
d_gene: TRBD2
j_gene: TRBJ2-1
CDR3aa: CASSSLASPDEQFF
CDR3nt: TGTGCCAGCAGTTCACTAGCGTCTCCCGATGAGCAGTTCTTC

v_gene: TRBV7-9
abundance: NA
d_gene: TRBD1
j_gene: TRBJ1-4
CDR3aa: CASSSVEGASEKLFF
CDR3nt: TGTGCCAGCAGCTCCGTGGAGGGGGCAAGTGAAAAACTGTTTTTT

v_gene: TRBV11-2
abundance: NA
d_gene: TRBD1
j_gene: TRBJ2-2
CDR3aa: CASSLEIQGASTGELFF
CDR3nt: TGTGCCAGCAGCTTAGAAATCCAGGGGGCAAGCACCGGGGAGCTGTTTTTT

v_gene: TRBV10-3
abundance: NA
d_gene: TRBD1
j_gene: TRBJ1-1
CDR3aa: CAIRVQGADTEAFF
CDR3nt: TGTGCCATCAGGGTACAGGGGGCCGACACTGAAGCTTTCTTT

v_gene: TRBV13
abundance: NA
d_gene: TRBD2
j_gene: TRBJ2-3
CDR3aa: CASSRTSGIYSTDTQYF
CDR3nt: TGTGCCAGCAGCCGGACTAGCGGGATATATAGCACAGATACGCAGTATTTT

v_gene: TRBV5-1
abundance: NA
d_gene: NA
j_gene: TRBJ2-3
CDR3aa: CASSYTTDTQYF
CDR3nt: TGCGCCAGCAGCTACACGACAGATACGCAGTATTTT

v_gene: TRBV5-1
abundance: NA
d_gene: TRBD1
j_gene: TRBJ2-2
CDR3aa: CASSSGTGYTGELFF
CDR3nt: TGCGCCAGCAGCTCCGGGACAGGGTACACCGGGGAGCTGTTTTTT

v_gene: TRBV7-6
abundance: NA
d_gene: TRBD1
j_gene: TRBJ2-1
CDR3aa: CASSTTGQGTHNEQFF
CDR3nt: TGTGCCAGCAGCACTACCGGACAGGGGACCCACAATGAGCAGTTCTTC